This entry describes one T cell receptor (beta chain). Its cognate antigen is unknown. The stimulus was lysate of CMV-infected fibroblasts, around 10 ug/mL. Memory cells lacking CD40L and CD69 with high CD45RO were sorted. Undetectable plasma HIV-1 RNA below 50 copies/mL lasted at least 4 years. Stimulated PBMCs had first been depleted of CD8+ T cells. The data derive from a study of persistence of HIV-infected CD4 T cells. Findings and caveats of the study: TCRbeta richness was lower in CMV- and Gag-responding cells than in anti-CD3/anti-CD28-responding cells. Degenerate expanded CDR3beta sequences were enriched among CMV- and Gag-responding cells.

Germline assignment: CDR1 LNHDA and CDR2 SQIVND (reference sequence). This CDR3 is built from 14 residues. V lost 0 bases, J lost 6 bases, and 8 bases lay in between. Sequencing used immunoSEQ version 4 in survey mode. The data were produced by immunoSEQ multiplex PCR, yet TCRdb's version contains in-frame clones alone and is incomplete. The table has 46,000 or so clones, about 81% seen once. The source was CD4+ T cells sorted from PBMCs after approximately 20-hour stimulation, collected from a patient who received antiretroviral therapy. This chain uses TRBV19 with TRBJ2-2; no reliable D call. This TCR derives from an adult man with HIV who was CMV-seropositive. The CDR3 is CASSIDYYPGELFF. The CDR3 nucleotides are TGTGCCAGTAGTATAGACTACTACCCCGGGGAGCTGTTTTTT.